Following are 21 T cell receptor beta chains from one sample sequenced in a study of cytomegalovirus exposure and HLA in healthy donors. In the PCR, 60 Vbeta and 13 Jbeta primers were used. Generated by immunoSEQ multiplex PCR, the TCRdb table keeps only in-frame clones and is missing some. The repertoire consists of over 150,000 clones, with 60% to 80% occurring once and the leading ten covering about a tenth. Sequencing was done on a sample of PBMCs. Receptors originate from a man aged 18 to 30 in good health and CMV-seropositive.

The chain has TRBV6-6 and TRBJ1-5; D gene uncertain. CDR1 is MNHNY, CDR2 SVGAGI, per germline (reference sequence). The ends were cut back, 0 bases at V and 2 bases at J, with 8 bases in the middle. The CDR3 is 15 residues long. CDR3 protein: CASSYSGGGNQPQHF. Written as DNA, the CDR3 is TGTGCCAGCAGTTACTCGGGCGGGGGCAATCAGCCCCAGCATTTT.

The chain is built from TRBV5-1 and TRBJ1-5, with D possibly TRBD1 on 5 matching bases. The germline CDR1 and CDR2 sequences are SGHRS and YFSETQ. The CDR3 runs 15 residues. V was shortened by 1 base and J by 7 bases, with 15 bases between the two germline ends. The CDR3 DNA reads TGCGCCAGCAGCTTGACGGGGGATCGGTCCCAGCCCCAGCATTTT. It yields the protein CASSLTGDRSQPQHF.

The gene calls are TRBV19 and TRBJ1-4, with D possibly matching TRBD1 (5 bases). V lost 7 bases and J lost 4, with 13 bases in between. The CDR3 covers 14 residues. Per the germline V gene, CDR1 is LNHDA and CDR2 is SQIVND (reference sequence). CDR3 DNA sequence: TGTGCCAGTAAAGAGGACATCTATAATGAAAAACTGTTTTTT. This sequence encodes CASKEDIYNEKLFF. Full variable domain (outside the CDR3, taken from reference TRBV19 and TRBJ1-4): DGGITQSPKYLFRKEGQNVTLSCEQNLNHDAMYWYRQDPGQGLRLIYYSQIVNDFQKGDIAEGYSVSREKKESFPLTVTSAQKNPTAFYLCASKEDIYNEKLFFGSGTQLSVL.

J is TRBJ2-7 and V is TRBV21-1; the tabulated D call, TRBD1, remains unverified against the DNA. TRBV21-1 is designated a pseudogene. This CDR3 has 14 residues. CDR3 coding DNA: TGTGCCAGCAACCGAGGGACAGACTCCTACGAGCAGTACTTC. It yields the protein CASNRGTDSYEQYF.

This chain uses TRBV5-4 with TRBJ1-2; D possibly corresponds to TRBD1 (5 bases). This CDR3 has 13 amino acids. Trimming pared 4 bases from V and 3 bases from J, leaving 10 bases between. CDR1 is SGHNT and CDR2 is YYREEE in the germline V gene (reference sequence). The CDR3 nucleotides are TGTGCCAGCAGCGTAGGACACGACTATGGCTACACCTTC. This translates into CASSVGHDYGYTF.

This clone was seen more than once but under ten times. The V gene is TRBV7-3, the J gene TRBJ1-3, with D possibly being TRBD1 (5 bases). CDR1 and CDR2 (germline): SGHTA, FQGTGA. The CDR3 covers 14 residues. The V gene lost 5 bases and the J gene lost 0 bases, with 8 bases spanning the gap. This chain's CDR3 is CASSQTVSGNTIYF. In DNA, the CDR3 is TGTGCCAGCAGCCAGACAGTCTCTGGAAACACCATATATTTT.

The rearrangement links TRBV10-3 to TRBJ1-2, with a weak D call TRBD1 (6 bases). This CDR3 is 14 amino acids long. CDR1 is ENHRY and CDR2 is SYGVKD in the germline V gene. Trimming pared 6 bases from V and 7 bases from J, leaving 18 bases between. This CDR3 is CAISSSGGRAGYTF. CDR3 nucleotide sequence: TGTGCCATCAGCTCCTCGGGGGGCAGGGCTGGCTACACCTTC.

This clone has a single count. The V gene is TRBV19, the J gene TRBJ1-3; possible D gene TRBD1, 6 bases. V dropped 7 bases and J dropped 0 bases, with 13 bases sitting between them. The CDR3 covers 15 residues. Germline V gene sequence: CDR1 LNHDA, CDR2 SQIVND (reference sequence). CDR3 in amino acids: CASTPGHLSGNTIYF. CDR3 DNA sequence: TGTGCCAGTACACCGGGACACCTCTCTGGAAACACCATATATTTT. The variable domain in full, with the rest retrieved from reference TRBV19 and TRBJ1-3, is DGGITQSPKYLFRKEGQNVTLSCEQNLNHDAMYWYRQDPGQGLRLIYYSQIVNDFQKGDIAEGYSVSREKKESFPLTVTSAQKNPTAFYLCASTPGHLSGNTIYFGEGSWLTVV.

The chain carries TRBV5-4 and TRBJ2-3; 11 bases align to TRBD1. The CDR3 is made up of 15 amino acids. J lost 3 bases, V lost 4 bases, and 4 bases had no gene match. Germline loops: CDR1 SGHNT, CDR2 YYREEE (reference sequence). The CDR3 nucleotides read TGTGCCAGCAGCCTTGGGACAGGGGGGACAGATACGCAGTATTTT. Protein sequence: CASSLGTGGTDTQYF.

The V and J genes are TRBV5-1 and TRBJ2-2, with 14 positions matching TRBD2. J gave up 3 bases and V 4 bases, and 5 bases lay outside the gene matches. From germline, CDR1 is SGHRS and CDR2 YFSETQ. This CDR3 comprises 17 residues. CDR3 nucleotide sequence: TGCGCCAGCAGCCCTAGGACTAGCGGGGGGCACACCGGGGAGCTGTTTTTT. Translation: CASSPRTSGGHTGELFF.

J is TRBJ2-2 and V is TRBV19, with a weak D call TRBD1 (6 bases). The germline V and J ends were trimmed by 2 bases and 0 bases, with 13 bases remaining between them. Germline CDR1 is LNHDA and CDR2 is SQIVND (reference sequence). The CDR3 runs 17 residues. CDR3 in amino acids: CASSIPPGHPNTGELFF. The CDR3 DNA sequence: TGTGCCAGTAGTATACCACCGGGACACCCGAACACCGGGGAGCTGTTTTTT.

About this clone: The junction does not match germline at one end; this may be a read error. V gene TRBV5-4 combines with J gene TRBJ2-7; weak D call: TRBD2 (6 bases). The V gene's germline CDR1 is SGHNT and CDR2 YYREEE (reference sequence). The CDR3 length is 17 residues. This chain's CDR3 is CASSQDLWGSGPYEQYF. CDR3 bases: TGCGCCAGCAGCCAAGATCTATGGGGGAGCGGGCCCTACGAGCAGTACTTC.

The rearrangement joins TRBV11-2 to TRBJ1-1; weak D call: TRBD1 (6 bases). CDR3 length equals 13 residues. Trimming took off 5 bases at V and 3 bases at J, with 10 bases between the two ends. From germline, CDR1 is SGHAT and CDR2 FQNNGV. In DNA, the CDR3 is TGTGCCAGCAGCCTACAGGGTTACACTGAAGCTTTCTTT. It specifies CASSLQGYTEAFF. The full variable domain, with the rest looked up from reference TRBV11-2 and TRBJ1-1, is EAGVAQSPRYKIIEKRQSVAFWCNPISGHATLYWYQQILGQGPKLLIQFQNNGVVDDSQLPKDRFSAERLKGVDSTLKIQPAKLEDSAVYLCASSLQGYTEAFFGQGTRLTVV.

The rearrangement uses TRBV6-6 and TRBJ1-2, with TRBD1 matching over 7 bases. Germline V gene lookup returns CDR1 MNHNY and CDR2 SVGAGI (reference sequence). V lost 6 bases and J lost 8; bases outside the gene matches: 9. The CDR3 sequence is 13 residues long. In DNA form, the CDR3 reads TGTGCCAGCAGCCTACAGGGGCCGGGGGGCTACACCTTC. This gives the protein CASSLQGPGGYTF.

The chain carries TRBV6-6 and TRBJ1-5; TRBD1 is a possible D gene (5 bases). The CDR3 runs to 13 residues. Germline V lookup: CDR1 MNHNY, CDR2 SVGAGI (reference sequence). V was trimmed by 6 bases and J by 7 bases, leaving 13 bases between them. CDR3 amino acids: CASSGVGVQPQHF. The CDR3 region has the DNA TGTGCCAGCAGCGGAGTAGGGGTGCAGCCCCAGCATTTT.

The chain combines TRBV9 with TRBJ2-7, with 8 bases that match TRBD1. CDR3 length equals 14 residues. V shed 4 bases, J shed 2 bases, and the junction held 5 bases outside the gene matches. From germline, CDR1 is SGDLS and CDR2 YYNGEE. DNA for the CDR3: TGTGCCAGCAGCTCCCGACAGGGGCCCTACGAGCAGTACTTC. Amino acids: CASSSRQGPYEQYF.

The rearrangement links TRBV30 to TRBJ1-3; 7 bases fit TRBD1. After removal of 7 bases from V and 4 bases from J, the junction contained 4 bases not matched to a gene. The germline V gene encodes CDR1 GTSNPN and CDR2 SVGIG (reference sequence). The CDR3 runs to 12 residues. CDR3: CAFSGGGNTIYF. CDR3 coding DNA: TGTGCCTTTTCAGGGGGAGGAAACACCATATATTTT.

The chain's CDR3 is CASSLAGTSNTDTQYF. CDR3 in DNA: TGCGCCAGCAGCTTAGCTGGGACTAGCAACACAGATACGCAGTATTTT. This chain links TRBV5-1 with TRBJ2-3; 9 nucleotides match TRBD2. Germline V gene data show CDR1 as SGHRS and CDR2 as YFSETQ. The length of the CDR3 is 16 residues. J lost 2 bases, V lost 2 bases, and 6 bases had no gene match.

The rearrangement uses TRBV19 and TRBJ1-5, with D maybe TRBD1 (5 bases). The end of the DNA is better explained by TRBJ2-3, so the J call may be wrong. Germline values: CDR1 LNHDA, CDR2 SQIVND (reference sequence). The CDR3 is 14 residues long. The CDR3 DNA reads TGTGCCAGTAGTCCTGGACAACTAAATCAGCCCCAGTATTTT. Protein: CASSPGQLNQPQYF.

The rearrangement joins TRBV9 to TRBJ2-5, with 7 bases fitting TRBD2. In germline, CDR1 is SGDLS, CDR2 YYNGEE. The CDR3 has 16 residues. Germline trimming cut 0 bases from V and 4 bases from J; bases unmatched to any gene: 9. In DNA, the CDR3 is TGTGCCAGCAGCGTAGGGTCCGTGGGGGGGATAGAGACCCAGTACTTC. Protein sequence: CASSVGSVGGIETQYF.

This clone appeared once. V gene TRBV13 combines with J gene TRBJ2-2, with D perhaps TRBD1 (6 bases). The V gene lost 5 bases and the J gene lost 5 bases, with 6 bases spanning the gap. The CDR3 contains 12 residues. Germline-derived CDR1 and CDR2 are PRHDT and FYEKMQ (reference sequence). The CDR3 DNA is TGTGCCAGCAGCCAGGGGACCGGGGAGCTGTTTTTT. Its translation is CASSQGTGELFF.